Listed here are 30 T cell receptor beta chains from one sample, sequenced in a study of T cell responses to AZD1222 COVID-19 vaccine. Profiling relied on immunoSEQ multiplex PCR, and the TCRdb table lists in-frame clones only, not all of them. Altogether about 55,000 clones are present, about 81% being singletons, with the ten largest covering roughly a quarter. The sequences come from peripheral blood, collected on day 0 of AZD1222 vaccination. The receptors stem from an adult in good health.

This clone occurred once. This CDR3 reads CASSLGGDSKTYEQYF. In DNA form, the CDR3 reads TGTGCCAGCAGCTTGGGAGGGGACAGTAAGACCTACGAGCAGTACTTC. The chain carries TRBV5-4 and TRBJ2-7; 7 bases agree with TRBD1. The germline gives CDR1 SGHNT, CDR2 YYREEE (reference sequence). CDR3 size: 16 residues. Trimming at V came to 0 bases and at J to 2 bases, leaving 8 bases not matched to a gene.

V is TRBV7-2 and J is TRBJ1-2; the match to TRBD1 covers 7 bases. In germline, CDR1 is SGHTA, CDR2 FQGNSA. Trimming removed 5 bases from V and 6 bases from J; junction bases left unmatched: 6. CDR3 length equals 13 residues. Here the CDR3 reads CASSPDRVHGYTF. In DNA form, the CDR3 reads TGTGCCAGCAGCCCCGACAGGGTTCATGGCTACACCTTC.

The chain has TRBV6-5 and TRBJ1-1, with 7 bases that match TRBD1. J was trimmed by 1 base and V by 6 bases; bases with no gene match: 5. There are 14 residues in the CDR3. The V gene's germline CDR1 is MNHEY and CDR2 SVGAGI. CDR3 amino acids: CASRSQGGNTEAFF. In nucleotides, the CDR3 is TGTGCCAGCAGATCCCAGGGGGGGAACACTGAAGCTTTCTTT.

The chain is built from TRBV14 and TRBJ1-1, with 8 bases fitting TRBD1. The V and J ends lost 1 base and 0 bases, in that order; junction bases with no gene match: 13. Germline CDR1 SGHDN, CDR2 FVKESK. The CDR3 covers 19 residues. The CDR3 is CASSQGQGALITMNTEAFF. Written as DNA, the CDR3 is TGTGCCAGCAGCCAAGGGCAGGGGGCCCTAATAACCATGAACACTGAAGCTTTCTTT.

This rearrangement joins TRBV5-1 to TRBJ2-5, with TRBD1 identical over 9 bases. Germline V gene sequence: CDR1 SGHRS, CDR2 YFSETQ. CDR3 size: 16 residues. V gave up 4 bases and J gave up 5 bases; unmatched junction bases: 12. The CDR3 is CASSTGQGGSGETQYF. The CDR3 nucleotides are TGCGCCAGCAGCACGGGACAGGGAGGTTCAGGCGAGACCCAGTACTTC.

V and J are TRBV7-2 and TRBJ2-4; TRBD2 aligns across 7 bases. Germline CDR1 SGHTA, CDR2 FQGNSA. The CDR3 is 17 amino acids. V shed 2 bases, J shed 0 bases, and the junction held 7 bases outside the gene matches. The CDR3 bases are TGTGCCAGCAGCTTAAGACGCGGGAGCCTAGCCAAAAACATTCAGTACTTC. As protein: CASSLRRGSLAKNIQYF.

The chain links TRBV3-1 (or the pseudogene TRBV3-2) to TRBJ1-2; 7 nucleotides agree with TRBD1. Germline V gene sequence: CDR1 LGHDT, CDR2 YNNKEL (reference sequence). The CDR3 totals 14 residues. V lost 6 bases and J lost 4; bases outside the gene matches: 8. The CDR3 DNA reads TGTGCCAGCAGTGTAGCGACAGGGACCTATGGCTACACCTTC. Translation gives CASSVATGTYGYTF.

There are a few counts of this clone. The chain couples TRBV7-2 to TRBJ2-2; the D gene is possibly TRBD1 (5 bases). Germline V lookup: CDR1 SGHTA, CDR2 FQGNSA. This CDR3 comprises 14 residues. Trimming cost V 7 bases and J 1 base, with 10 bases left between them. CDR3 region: CASNPRVNTGELFF. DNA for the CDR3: TGTGCCAGCAATCCCAGGGTGAACACCGGGGAGCTGTTTTTT.

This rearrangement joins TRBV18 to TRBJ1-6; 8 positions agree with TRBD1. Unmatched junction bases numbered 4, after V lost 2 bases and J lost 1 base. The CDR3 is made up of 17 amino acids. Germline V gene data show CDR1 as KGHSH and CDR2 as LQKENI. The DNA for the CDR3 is TGTGCCAGCTCACCAAGACAGGGGTGGTCCTATAATTCACCCCTCCACTTT. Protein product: CASSPRQGWSYNSPLHF.

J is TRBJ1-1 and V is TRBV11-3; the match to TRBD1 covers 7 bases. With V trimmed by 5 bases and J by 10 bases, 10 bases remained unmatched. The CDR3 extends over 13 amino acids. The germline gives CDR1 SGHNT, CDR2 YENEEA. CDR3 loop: CASSPSRGGAAFF. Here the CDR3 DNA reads TGTGCCAGCAGCCCATCCAGGGGGGGTGCAGCTTTCTTT.

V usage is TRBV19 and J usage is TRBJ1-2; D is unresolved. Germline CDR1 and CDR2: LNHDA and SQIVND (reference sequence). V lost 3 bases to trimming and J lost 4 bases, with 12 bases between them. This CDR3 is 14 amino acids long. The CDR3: CASSISTMAYGYTF. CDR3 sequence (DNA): TGTGCCAGTAGTATTAGTACTATGGCCTATGGCTACACCTTC.

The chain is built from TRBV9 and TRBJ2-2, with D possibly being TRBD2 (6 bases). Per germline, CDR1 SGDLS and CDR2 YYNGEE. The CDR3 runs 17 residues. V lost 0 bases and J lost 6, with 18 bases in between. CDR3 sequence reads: CASSVDPLGGRSGELFF. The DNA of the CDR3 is TGTGCCAGCAGCGTAGACCCTCTCGGAGGGAGGTCCGGGGAGCTGTTTTTT.

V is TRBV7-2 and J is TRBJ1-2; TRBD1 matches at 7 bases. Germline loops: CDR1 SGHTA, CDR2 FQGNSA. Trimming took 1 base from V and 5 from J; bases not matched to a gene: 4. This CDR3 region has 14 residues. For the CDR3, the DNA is TGTGCCAGCAGCTTAGGGGGACAGCTGTATGGCTACACCTTC. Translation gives CASSLGGQLYGYTF.

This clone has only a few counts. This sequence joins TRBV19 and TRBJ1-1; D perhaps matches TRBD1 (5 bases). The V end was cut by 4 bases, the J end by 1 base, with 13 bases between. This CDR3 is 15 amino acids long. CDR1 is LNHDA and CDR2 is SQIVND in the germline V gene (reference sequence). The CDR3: CASSTLREENTEAFF. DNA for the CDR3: TGTGCCAGTAGTACACTCAGGGAGGAGAACACTGAAGCTTTCTTT.

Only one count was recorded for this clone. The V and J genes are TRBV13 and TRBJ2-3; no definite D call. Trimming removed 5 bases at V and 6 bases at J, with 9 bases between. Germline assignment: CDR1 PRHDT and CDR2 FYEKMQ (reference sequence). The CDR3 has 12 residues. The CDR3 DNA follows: TGTGCCAGCAGCCTTCACGAGGATACGCAGTATTTT. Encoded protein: CASSLHEDTQYF.

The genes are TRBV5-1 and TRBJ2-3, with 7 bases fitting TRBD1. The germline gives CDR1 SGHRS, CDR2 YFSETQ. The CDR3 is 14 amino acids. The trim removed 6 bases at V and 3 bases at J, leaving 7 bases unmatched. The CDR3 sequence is CASKQGVGTDTQYF. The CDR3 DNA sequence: TGCGCCAGCAAGCAGGGGGTTGGGACAGATACGCAGTATTTT. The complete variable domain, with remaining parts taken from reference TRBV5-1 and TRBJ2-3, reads KAGVTQTPRYLIKTRGQQVTLSCSPISGHRSVSWYQQTPGQGLQFLFEYFSETQRNKGNFPGRFSGRQFSNSRSEMNVSTLELGDSALYLCASKQGVGTDTQYFGPGTRLTVL.

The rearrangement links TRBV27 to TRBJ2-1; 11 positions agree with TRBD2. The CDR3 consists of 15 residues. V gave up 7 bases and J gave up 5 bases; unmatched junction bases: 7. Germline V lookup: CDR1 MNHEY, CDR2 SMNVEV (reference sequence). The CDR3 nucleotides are TGTGCCAGCATCCGTCTAGCGGGAGGACACAATGAGCAGTTCTTC. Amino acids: CASIRLAGGHNEQFF.

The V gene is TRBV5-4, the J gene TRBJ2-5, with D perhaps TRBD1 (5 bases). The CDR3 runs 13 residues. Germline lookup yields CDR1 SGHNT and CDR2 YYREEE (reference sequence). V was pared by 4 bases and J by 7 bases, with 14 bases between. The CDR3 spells CASSQGLPGTQYF. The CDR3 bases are TGTGCCAGCAGCCAGGGTCTTCCGGGGACCCAGTACTTC.

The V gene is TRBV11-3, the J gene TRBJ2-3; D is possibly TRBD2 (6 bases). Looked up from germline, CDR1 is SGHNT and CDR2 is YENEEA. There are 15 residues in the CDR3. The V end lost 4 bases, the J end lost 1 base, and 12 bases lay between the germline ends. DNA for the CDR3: TGTGCCAGCAGCTCCCGACTAGTAGGCACAGATACGCAGTATTTT. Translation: CASSSRLVGTDTQYF.

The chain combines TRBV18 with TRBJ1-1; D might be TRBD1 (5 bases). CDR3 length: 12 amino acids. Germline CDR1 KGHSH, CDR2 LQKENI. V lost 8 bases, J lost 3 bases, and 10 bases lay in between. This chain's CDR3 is CASRRGDTEAFF. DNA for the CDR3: TGTGCCAGCCGACGAGGGGACACTGAAGCTTTCTTT. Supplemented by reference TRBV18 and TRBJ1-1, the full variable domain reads NAGVMQNPRHLVRRRGQEARLRCSPMKGHSHVYWYRQLPEEGLKFMVYLQKENIIDESGMPKERFSAEFPKEGPSILRIQQVVRGDSAAYFCASRRGDTEAFFGQGTRLTVV.

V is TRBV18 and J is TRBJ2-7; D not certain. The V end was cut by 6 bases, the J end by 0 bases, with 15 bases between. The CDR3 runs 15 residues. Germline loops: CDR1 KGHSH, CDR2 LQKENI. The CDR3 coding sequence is TGTGCCAGCTCGGCGATGGGGATGAGCTCCTACGAGCAGTACTTC. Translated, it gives CASSAMGMSSYEQYF.

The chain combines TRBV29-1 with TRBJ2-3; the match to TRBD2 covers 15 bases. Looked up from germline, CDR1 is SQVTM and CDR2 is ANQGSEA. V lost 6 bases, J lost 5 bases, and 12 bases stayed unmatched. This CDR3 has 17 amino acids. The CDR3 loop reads CSVETWTSGRAIDTQYF. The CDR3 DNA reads TGCAGCGTCGAAACCTGGACTAGCGGGAGGGCCATAGATACGCAGTATTTT.

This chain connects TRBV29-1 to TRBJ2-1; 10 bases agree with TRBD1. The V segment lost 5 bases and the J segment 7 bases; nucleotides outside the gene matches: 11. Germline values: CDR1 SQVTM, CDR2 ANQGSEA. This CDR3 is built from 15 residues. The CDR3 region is CSVKEWDRGTNEQFF. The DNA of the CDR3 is TGCAGCGTTAAGGAGTGGGACAGGGGAACGAATGAGCAGTTCTTC.

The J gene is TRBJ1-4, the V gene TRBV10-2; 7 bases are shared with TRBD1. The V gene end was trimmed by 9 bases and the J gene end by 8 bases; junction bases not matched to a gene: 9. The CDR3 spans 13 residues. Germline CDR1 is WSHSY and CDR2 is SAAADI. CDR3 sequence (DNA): TGCGCCAGTTCGGGACAGCGAGGGGAAAAACTGTTTTTT. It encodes CASSGQRGEKLFF.

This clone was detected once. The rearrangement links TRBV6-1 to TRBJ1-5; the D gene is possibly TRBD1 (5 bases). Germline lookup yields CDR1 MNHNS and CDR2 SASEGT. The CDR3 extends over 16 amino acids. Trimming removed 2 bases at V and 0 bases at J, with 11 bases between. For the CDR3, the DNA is TGTGCCAGCAGTGAACGGAGGGGCCTTAGCAATCAGCCCCAGCATTTT. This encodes CASSERRGLSNQPQHF.

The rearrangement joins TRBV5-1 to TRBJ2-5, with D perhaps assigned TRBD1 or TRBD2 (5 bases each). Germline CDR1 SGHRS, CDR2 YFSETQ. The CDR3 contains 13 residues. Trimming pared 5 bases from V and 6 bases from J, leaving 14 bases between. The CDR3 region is CASRGDPRQTQYF. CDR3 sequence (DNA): TGCGCCAGCAGGGGGGACCCCCGCCAGACCCAGTACTTC.

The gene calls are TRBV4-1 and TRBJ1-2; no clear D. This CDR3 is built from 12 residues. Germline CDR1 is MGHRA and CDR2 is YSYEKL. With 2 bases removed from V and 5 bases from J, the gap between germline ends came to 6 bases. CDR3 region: CASSQNFYGYTF. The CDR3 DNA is TGCGCCAGCAGCCAAAATTTTTATGGCTACACCTTC.

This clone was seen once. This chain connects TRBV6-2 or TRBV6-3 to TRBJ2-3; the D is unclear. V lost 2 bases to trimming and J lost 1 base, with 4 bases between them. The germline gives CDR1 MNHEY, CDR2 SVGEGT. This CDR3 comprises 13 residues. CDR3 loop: CASSYGRTDTQYF. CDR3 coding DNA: TGTGCCAGCAGTTACGGACGCACAGATACGCAGTATTTT.

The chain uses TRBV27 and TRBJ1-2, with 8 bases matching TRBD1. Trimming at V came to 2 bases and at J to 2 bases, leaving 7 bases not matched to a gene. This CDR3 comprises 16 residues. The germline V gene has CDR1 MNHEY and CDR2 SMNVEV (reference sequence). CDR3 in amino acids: CASSLASQGENYGYTF. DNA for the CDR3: TGTGCCAGCAGTTTAGCATCACAGGGGGAAAACTATGGCTACACCTTC.

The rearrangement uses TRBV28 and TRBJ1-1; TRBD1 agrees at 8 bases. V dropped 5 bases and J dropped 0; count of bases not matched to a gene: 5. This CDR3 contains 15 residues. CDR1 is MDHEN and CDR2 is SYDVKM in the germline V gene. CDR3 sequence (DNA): TGTGCCAGCAGTGCATCGACAGGGGTGAACACTGAAGCTTTCTTT. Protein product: CASSASTGVNTEAFF. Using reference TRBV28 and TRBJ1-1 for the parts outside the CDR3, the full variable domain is DVKVTQSSRYLVKRTGEKVFLECVQDMDHENMFWYRQDPGLGLRLIYFSYDVKMKEKGDIPEGYSVSREKKERFSLILESASTNQTSMYLCASSASTGVNTEAFFGQGTRLTVV.